What follows are 5 T cell receptor beta chains derived from one specimen sequenced in a study of tissue T cells after allogeneic stem cell transplantation. Sequencing used immunoSEQ multiplex PCR; TCRdb keeps in-frame clones, though not all of them. Of roughly 25,000 clones in the sample, around four fifths are singletons; the top ten hold 7.7%. The sequenced sample was tissue from the ileum, obtained at autopsy. These receptor sequences come from a female donor of 60 years or more with lung cancer.

The chain joins TRBV5-1 to TRBJ1-1; D gene ambiguous. V lost 3 bases and J 6 bases, leaving 21 bases between the germline ends. The CDR3 has 16 residues. Germline V gene lookup returns CDR1 SGHRS and CDR2 YFSETQ. CDR3 DNA: TGCGCCAGCAGCTCCACGTCGTCGGCTTCCCGAGCTGAAGCTTTCTTT. It is translated as CASSSTSSASRAEAFF.

This clone was found a few times. The genes are TRBV19 and TRBJ1-6; TRBD1 matches 8 bases. Germline trimming cut 8 bases from V and 7 bases from J; bases unmatched to any gene: 4. Germline V lookup: CDR1 LNHDA, CDR2 SQIVND (reference sequence). The CDR3 consists of 13 residues. CDR3 sequence (DNA): TGTGCCAGTTCCCGGGACAGGAATTCACCCCTCCACTTT. It specifies CASSRDRNSPLHF.

CDR3 DNA sequence: TGCGCCAGCAGTTCCACTAGCGGGACAGGGGAGACCCAGTACTTC. Its translation: CASSSTSGTGETQYF. This chain links TRBV5-1 with TRBJ2-5; tentative D call: TRBD2 (10 bases). V was trimmed by 5 bases and J by 5 bases, leaving 19 bases between them. The CDR3 loop spans 15 amino acids. Per the germline V gene, CDR1 is SGHRS and CDR2 is YFSETQ.

V and J are TRBV11-2 and TRBJ2-3; TRBD2 matches at 14 bases. CDR3 size: 17 residues. V trimming: 2 bases; J trimming: 6 bases; junction bases outside the gene matches: 7. Germline V gives CDR1 SGHAT, CDR2 FQNNGV. DNA for the CDR3: TGTGCCAGCAGCTTACAGACTAGCGGGAGGGCCTTGGATACGCAGTATTTT. Protein sequence: CASSLQTSGRALDTQYF.

This clone was picked up a small number of times. The chain links TRBV4-2 to TRBJ1-6; tentative D call: TRBD1 (6 bases). Trimming pared 0 bases from V and 3 bases from J, leaving 12 bases between. CDR1 is LGHNA, CDR2 YNFKEQ, per germline. This CDR3 comprises 17 residues. The CDR3 reads CASSQDRGGYYNSPLHF. In DNA form, the CDR3 reads TGTGCCAGCAGCCAAGACCGAGGGGGTTACTATAATTCACCCCTCCACTTT.